This TCR beta chain was found in a study of monozygotic twins with inflammatory bowel disease (dated by TCRdb to between 2018 and 2021). General notes on the study: In total, 30 or so monozygotic twin pairs made up the full study: 19 Danish pairs, all IBD-discordant, plus nine German pairs, of which four were IBD-concordant and five were IBD-discordant. Each individual had, on average, about 151 000 unique TCRalpha sequences and 181 000 unique TCRbeta sequences available for analysis. Disease-associated traits were sought mainly through comparisons between IBD patients and their genetically identical healthy co-twins within discordant pairs. Study-wide findings and limitations: IBD patients had lower TCRbeta repertoire diversity, measured by the inverse Simpson index, than their healthy co-twins. Fewer clonotypes were shared with other individuals by IBD patients than by healthy twins, most markedly in patients showing signs of disease activity. The results gave no support for a single strong signal or clonotype linked to IBD. Background noise and inter-individual variability may have been introduced into the repertoires by the differing immunosuppressive treatments among patients. The analysis was unable to tell apart different T cell subtypes. Repertoire similarity did not differ between concordant and discordant twins, which could be due to limited statistical power.

From each donor, a roughly 2.7 ml peripheral blood sample was collected into PAXgene tubes and stored at -80 degrees C. Total RNA was isolated from whole blood with the PAXgene blood miRNA kit on an automated QIAcube, without T cell sorting. Deep TCRalpha and TCRbeta repertoire profiling with unique molecular barcoding was performed on peripheral blood of monozygotic twin pairs concordant or discordant for inflammatory bowel disease. For every twin pair, smoking habits were documented, and each individual was categorised as a current, former or never smoker. Preparation of the library involved 5' RACE. For each TCR library, approximately 3.5 ug of total RNA was used. cDNA was synthesized with SMARTScribe reverse transcriptase in eight separate reactions per sample. During cDNA synthesis, template switching was used to introduce unique molecular identifiers that contained a 6-nucleotide sample barcode. TCRalpha and TCRbeta cDNA was amplified by two nested PCRs of approximately 17 and 9 cycles, with bead purification after each PCR. Before amplification, the cDNA was both treated with uracil DNA-glycosylase and purified with the QIAquick PCR purification kit. The second PCR added Illumina TruSeq-compatible adapters along with sample-specific barcodes. Library quality and concentration were assessed using TapeStation and Qubit, and 5 ng of each library was pooled. Sequencing of pooled libraries was carried out on an Illumina HiSeq2500 single-index Rapid Run using 2 x 100 bp reads and custom sequencing primers. For the original study's pipeline: PCR and sequencing errors were corrected by UMI-based consensus assembly using MiGEC version 1.2.6. V(D)J alignment, clonotype assembly and CDR3 extraction were performed with MiXCR version 2.1.1. To normalise gene usage, clonotype sharing and MAIT/NKT TCR abundance, the top 1000, 10 000 and 20 000 clonotypes in each sample were analysed. Diversity was computed as the inverse Simpson index with the vegan R package after downsampling to 27 000 UMIs. Statistical testing used paired Mann-Whitney U tests on the discordant twin pairs and applied Benjamini-Hochberg correction for multiple testing. The reads, reprocessed by TCRdb, yield one row per CDR3 protein sequence and no DNA. None of the V and J calls come from the authors' own analysis; TCRdb made them. The table held for this sample gives under 150,000 distinct CDR3 sequences. The ten largest account for 2% to 2.5% of the sample.

The CDR3, from cysteine to phenylalanine, totals 16 residues. This entry has no DNA. To note about this clonotype: What antigen it recognizes has not been identified.

This sequence originates from a human donor with ulcerative colitis or Crohn's disease, or a healthy co-twin of an affected twin (not recorded which). The chain couples TRBV12-3 or TRBV12-4 to TRBJ2-4; TCRdb picks TRBD2, but there is no DNA to check that call. Sequences were obtained from blood. The CDR3 protein: CASSLVEDLAKNIQYF.